These T cell receptor beta chains were read from a single sample in a study of blood T cell repertoires in COVID-19. Data came from immunoSEQ multiplex PCR; TCRdb stores just in-frame clones and leaves some out. The sample lists roughly 340,000 clones; about 90% were seen once. The sequenced sample consisted of PBMCs or T cells enriched from blood (not recorded which). The receptors here all came from a man aged 35-49 years in a cohort exposed to, infected with or recovered from COVID-19 (not recorded which). Each CDR3 is given with its conserved first and last residue. The order of the fields is clone size, J gene, V gene, D gene, CDR3 protein, CDR3 DNA. The D gene is left open where the match is weak. Some rows have no size entry. The others give once, few or many, or a class for an expanded clone.

NA	TRBJ2-7	TRBV6-5	NA	CASSARPGTYEQYF	TGTGCCAGCAGCGCTAGGCCAGGGACTTACGAGCAGTACTTC
NA	TRBJ1-2	TRBV2	NA	CASSEGRGGNYGYTF	TGTGCCAGCAGTGAGGGAAGGGGAGGTAACTATGGCTACACCTTC
NA	TRBJ2-1	TRBV10-3	TRBD2	CAISGTSNEQFF	TGTGCCATCAGCGGGACTAGCAATGAGCAGTTCTTC
NA	TRBJ2-2	TRBV7-9	NA	CASSLRGELFF	TGTGCCAGCAGCTTACGTGGGGAGCTGTTTTTT
NA	TRBJ2-1	TRBV7-6	TRBD2	CASSLGSGRMYEQFF	TGTGCCAGCAGCTTAGGTAGCGGGAGGATGTATGAGCAGTTCTTC
NA	TRBJ2-3	TRBV24-1	TRBD2	CATSDLGGDGTDTQYF	TGTGCCACCAGTGATTTGGGGGGGGACGGCACAGATACGCAGTATTTT
NA	TRBJ2-5	TRBV10-1	TRBD1	CASSVGTGGFETQYF	TGCGCCAGCAGTGTGGGGACAGGGGGCTTTGAGACCCAGTACTTC
once	TRBJ1-6	TRBV28	NA	CASSLYKLNSPLHF	TGTGCCAGCAGTTTGTACAAATTAAATTCACCCCTCCACTTT
NA	TRBJ2-7	TRBV6-1	NA	CASSEAGEVSEQYF	TGTGCCAGCAGTGAAGCGGGAGAGGTCTCCGAGCAGTACTTC
NA	TRBJ1-6	TRBV19	NA	CASSSHLDSSYNSPLHF	TGTGCCAGTAGTTCTCACCTCGACAGTTCCTATAATTCACCCCTCCACTTT
NA	TRBJ1-3	TRBV7-9	NA	CASTRGTNSGNTIYF	TGTGCCAGCACCCGGGGAACTAACTCTGGAAACACCATATATTTT
NA	TRBJ2-3	TRBV3-1/TRBV3-2	TRBD2	CASSKDLAGVGDTQYF	TGTGCCAGCAGCAAAGATCTAGCGGGAGTCGGAGATACGCAGTATTTT
once	TRBJ2-5	TRBV7-3	TRBD2	CASSLSAGEGETQYF	TGTGCCAGCAGCCTCTCGGCGGGAGAGGGGGAGACCCAGTACTTC
NA	TRBJ2-1	TRBV5-1	TRBD1	CASSLVGTGVFYEQFF	TGCGCCAGCAGCTTGGTGGGAACAGGGGTGTTCTATGAGCAGTTCTTC
NA	TRBJ2-7	TRBV7-2	TRBD2	CASSLGASGSYEQYF	TGTGCCAGCAGCTTAGGGGCTAGCGGGAGTTACGAGCAGTACTTC
NA	TRBJ1-4	TRBV7-9	TRBD1	CASSLMTGGNEKLFF	TGTGCCAGCAGCTTGATGACAGGGGGTAATGAAAAACTGTTTTTT
NA	TRBJ1-4	TRBV28	NA	CASRSTQDEKLFF	TGTGCCAGCAGGTCGACACAAGATGAAAAACTGTTTTTT